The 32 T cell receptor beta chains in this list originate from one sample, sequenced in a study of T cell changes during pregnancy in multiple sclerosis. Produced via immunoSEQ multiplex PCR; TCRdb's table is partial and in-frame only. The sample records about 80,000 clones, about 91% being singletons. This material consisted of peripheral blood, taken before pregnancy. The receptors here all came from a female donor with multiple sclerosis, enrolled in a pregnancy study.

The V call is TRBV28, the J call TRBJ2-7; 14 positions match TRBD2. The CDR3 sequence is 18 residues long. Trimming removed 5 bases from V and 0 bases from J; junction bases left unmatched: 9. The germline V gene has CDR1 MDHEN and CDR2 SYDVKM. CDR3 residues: CASSGRLAGGHTSYEQYF. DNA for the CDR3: TGTGCCAGCAGTGGTCGACTAGCGGGAGGGCATACCTCCTACGAGCAGTACTTC.

The CDR3 coding sequence is TGCGCCAGCAGCCAAGTAGCCGTTTCGCGATACGAGCAGTACTTC. Protein product: CASSQVAVSRYEQYF. V and J are TRBV4-1 and TRBJ2-7, with D uncertain. The ends were cut back, 1 base at V and 4 bases at J, with 14 bases in the middle. Germline V CDR1 and CDR2: MGHRA, YSYEKL. The CDR3 sequence is 15 residues long.

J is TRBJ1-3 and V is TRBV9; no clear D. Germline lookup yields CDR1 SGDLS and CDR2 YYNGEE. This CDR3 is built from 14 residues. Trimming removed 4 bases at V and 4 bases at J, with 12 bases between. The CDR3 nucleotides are TGTGCCAGCAGCAAGAGCGGACCGGGAAACACCATATATTTT. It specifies CASSKSGPGNTIYF.

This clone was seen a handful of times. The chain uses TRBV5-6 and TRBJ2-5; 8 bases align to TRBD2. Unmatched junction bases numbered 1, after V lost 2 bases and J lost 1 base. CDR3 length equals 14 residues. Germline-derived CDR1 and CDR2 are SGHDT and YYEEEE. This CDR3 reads CASSFGGAQETQYF. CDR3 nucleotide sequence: TGTGCCAGCAGCTTCGGGGGGGCCCAAGAGACCCAGTACTTC.

CDR3 sequence reads: CASSPGLAGAYEQYF. DNA for the CDR3: TGTGCCAGCAGTCCAGGACTAGCGGGGGCCTACGAGCAGTACTTC. The J gene is TRBJ2-7, the V gene TRBV27; 13 bases map to TRBD2. CDR1 is MNHEY, CDR2 SMNVEV, per germline (reference sequence). Trimming at V came to 5 bases and at J to 2 bases, leaving 3 bases not matched to a gene. CDR3 size: 15 residues.

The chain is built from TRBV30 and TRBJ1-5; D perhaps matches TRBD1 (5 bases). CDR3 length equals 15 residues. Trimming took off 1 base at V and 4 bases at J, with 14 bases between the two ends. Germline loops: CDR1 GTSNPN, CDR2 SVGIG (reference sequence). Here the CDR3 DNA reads TGTGCCTGGAGTGAAACCTTGGGGGGGAATCAGCCCCAGCATTTT. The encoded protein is CAWSETLGGNQPQHF.

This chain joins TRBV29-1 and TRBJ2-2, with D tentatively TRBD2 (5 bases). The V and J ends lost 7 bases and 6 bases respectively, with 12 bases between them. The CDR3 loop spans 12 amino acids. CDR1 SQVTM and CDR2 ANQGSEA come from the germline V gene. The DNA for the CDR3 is TGCAGCGAACGGACTGCATCCGGGGAGCTGTTTTTT. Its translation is CSERTASGELFF.

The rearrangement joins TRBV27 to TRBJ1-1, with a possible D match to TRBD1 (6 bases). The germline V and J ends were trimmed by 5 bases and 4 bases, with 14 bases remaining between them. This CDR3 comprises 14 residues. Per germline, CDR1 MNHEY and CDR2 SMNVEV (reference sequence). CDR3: CASSVLRGGTEAFF. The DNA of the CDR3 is TGTGCCAGCAGTGTTCTCAGGGGCGGCACTGAAGCTTTCTTT.

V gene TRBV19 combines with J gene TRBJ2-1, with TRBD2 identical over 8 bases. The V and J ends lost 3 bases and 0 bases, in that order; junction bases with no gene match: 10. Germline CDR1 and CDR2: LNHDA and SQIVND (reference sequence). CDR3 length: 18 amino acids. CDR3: CASSIFATSVSSYNEQFF. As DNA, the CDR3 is TGTGCCAGTAGTATCTTCGCGACTAGCGTTAGCTCCTACAATGAGCAGTTCTTC. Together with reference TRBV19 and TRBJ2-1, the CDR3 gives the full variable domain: DGGITQSPKYLFRKEGQNVTLSCEQNLNHDAMYWYRQDPGQGLRLIYYSQIVNDFQKGDIAEGYSVSREKKESFPLTVTSAQKNPTAFYLCASSIFATSVSSYNEQFFGPGTRLTVL.

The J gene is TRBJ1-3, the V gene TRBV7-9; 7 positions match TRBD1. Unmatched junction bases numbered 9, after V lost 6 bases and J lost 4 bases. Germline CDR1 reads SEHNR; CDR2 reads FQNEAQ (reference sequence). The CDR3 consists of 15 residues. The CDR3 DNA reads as TGTGCCAGCAGTTACGACAGGGTGGTAGGAAACACCATATATTTT. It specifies CASSYDRVVGNTIYF.

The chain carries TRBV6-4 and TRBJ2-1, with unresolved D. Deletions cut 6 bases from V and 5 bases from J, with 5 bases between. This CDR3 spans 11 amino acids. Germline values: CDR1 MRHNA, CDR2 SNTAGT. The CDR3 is CASSFHNEQFF. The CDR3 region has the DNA TGTGCCAGCAGCTTCCACAATGAGCAGTTCTTC.

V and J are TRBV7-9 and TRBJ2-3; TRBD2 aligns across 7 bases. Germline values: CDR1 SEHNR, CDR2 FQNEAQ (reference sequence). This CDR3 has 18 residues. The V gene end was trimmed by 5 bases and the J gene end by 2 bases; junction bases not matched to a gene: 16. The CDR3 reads CASSPSPQAGRLTDTQYF. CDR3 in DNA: TGTGCCAGCAGCCCCTCCCCGCAAGCGGGACGCCTCACAGATACGCAGTATTTT.

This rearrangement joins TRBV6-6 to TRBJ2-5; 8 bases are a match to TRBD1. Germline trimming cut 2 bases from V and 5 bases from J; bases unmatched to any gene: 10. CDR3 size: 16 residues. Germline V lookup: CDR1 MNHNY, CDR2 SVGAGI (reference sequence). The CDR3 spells CASSYRPGQVTETQYF. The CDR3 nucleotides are TGTGCCAGCAGTTACCGACCGGGACAGGTAACGGAGACCCAGTACTTC.

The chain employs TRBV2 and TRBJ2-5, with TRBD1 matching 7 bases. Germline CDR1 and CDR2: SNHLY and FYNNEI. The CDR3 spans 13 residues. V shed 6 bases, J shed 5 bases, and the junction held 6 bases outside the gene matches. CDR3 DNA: TGTGCCAGCAGCACCGGGACAGTTGAGACCCAGTACTTC. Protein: CASSTGTVETQYF.

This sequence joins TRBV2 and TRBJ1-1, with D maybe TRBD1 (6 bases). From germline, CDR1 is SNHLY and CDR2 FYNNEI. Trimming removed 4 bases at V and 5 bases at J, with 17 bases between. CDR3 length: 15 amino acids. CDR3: CASSAPGGAKTEAFF. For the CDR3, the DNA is TGTGCCAGCAGTGCCCCGGGGGGGGCGAAAACTGAAGCTTTCTTT.

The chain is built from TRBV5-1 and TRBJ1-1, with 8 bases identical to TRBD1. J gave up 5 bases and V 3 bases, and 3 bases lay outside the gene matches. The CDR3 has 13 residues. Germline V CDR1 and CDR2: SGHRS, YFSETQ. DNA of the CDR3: TGCGCCAGCAGCTGGACAGGGAGGACTGAAGCTTTCTTT. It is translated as CASSWTGRTEAFF.

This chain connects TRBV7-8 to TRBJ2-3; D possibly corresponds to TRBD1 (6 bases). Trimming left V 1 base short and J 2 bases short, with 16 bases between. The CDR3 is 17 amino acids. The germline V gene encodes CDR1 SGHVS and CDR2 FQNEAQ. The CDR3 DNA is TGTGCCAGCAGCTTAGTTGGGAATAGGGGGAACACAGATACGCAGTATTTT. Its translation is CASSLVGNRGNTDTQYF.

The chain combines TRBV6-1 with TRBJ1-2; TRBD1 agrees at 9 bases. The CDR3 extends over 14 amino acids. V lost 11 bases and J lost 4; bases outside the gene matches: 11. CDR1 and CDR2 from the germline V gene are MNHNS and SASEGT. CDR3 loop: CASPGTGSFYGYTF. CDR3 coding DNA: TGTGCCTCCCCCGGGACAGGGTCCTTCTATGGCTACACCTTC.

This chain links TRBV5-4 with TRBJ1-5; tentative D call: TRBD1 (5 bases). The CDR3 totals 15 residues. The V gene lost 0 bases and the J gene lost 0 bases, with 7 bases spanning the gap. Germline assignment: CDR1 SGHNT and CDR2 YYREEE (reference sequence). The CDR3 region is CASSLGGDSNQPQHF. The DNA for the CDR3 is TGTGCCAGCAGCTTGGGGGGGGATAGCAATCAGCCCCAGCATTTT.

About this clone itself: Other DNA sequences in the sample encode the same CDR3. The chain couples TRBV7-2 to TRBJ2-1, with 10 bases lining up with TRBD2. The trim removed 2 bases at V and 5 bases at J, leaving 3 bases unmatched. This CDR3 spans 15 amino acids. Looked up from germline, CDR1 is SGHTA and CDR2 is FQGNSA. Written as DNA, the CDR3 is TGTGCCAGCAGCTTAACTAGCGGGACCCACAATGAGCAGTTCTTC. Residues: CASSLTSGTHNEQFF.

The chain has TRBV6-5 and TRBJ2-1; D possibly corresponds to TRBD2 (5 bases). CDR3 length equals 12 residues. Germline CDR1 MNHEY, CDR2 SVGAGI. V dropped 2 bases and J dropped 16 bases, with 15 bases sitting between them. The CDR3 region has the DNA TGTGCCAGCAGTTACGGCCCCGGGAATGGATTCTTC. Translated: CASSYGPGNGFF.

CDR3 in amino acids: CASSQDASSLYEQYF. In DNA form, the CDR3 reads TGCGCCAGCAGCCAAGATGCTAGCTCGCTCTACGAGCAGTACTTC. V gene TRBV4-3 combines with J gene TRBJ2-7; D perhaps matches TRBD2 (5 bases). The CDR3 sequence is 15 residues long. Trimming shortened V by 0 bases and J by 3 bases, and 12 bases separated the two germline ends. Per germline, CDR1 LGHNA and CDR2 YSLEER.

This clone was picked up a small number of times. The CDR3 DNA is TGTGCCATCAGTGAGTCGGGGACACACGGCTACACCTTC. It specifies CAISESGTHGYTF. The J gene is TRBJ1-2, the V gene TRBV10-3; maybe TRBD1 (6 bases). There are 13 residues in the CDR3. CDR1 and CDR2 from the germline V gene are ENHRY and SYGVKD. V dropped 0 bases and J dropped 8 bases, with 10 bases sitting between them.

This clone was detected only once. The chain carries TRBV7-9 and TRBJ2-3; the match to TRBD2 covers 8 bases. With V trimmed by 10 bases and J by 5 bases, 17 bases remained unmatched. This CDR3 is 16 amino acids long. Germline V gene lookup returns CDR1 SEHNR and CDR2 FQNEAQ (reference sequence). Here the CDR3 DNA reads TGTGCCACCCGCCCACGGGGGGGAACCGCAGGAGATACGCAGTATTTT. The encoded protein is CATRPRGGTAGDTQYF.

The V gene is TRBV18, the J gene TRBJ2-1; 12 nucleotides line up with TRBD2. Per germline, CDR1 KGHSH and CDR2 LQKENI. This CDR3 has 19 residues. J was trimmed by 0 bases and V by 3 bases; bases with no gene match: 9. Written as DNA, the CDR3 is TGTGCCAGCTCACCCCCCCTAGCGGGAGGGTTAAGCTCCTACAATGAGCAGTTCTTC. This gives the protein CASSPPLAGGLSSYNEQFF.

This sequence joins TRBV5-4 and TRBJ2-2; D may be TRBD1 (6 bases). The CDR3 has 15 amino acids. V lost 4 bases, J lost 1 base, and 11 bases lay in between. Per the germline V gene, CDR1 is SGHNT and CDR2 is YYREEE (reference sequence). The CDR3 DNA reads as TGTGCCAGCAGCCGACAGGTGGGGAACACCGGGGAGCTGTTTTTT. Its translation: CASSRQVGNTGELFF. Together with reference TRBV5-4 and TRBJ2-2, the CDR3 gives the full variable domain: ETGVTQSPTHLIKTRGQQVTLRCSSQSGHNTVSWYQQALGQGPQFIFQYYREEENGRGNFPPRFSGLQFPNYSSELNVNALELDDSALYLCASSRQVGNTGELFFGEGSRLTVL.

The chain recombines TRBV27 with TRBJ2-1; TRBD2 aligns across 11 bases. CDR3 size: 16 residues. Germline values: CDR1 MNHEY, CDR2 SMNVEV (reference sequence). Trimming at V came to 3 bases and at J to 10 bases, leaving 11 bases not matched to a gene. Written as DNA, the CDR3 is TGTGCCAGCAGTTTTTTCTTAGCGGGAGGGCCTGGAGAGCAGTTCTTC. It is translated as CASSFFLAGGPGEQFF.

CDR3 in amino acids: CASSFLPDSRRNTEAFF. CDR3 coding DNA: TGCGCCAGCAGCTTCTTACCGGACTCACGGAGGAACACTGAAGCTTTCTTT. The chain uses TRBV5-1 and TRBJ1-1; no clear D. This CDR3 has 17 residues. In germline, CDR1 is SGHRS, CDR2 YFSETQ. Trimming left V 2 bases short and J 1 base short, with 18 bases between.

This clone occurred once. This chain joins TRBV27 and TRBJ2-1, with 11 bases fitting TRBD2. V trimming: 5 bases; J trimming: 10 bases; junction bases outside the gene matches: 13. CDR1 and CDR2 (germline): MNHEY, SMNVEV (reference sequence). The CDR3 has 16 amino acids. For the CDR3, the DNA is TGTGCCAGCAGTCCACTGGTAGCGGGAGGGCTCGGGGAGCAGTTCTTC. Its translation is CASSPLVAGGLGEQFF.

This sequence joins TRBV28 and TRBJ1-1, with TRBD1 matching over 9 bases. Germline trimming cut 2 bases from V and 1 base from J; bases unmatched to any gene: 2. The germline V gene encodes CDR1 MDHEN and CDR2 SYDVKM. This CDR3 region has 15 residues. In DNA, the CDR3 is TGTGCCAGCAGTTTAGGGGGACAGGGGAACACTGAAGCTTTCTTT. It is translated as CASSLGGQGNTEAFF.

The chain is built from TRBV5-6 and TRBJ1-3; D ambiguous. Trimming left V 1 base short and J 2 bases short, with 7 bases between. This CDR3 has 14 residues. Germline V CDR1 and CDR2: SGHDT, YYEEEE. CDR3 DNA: TGTGCCAGCAGCTTGCCCGTCGCTGGAAACACCATATATTTT. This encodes CASSLPVAGNTIYF.

CDR3 in amino acids: CRVYSSGGYTF. The CDR3 nucleotides read TGCAGGGTCTACAGTAGCGGAGGCTACACCTTC. The gene calls are TRBV20-1 and TRBJ1-2; D is unresolved. CDR3 length: 11 residues. The germline V gene encodes CDR1 DFQATT and CDR2 SNEGSKA (reference sequence).